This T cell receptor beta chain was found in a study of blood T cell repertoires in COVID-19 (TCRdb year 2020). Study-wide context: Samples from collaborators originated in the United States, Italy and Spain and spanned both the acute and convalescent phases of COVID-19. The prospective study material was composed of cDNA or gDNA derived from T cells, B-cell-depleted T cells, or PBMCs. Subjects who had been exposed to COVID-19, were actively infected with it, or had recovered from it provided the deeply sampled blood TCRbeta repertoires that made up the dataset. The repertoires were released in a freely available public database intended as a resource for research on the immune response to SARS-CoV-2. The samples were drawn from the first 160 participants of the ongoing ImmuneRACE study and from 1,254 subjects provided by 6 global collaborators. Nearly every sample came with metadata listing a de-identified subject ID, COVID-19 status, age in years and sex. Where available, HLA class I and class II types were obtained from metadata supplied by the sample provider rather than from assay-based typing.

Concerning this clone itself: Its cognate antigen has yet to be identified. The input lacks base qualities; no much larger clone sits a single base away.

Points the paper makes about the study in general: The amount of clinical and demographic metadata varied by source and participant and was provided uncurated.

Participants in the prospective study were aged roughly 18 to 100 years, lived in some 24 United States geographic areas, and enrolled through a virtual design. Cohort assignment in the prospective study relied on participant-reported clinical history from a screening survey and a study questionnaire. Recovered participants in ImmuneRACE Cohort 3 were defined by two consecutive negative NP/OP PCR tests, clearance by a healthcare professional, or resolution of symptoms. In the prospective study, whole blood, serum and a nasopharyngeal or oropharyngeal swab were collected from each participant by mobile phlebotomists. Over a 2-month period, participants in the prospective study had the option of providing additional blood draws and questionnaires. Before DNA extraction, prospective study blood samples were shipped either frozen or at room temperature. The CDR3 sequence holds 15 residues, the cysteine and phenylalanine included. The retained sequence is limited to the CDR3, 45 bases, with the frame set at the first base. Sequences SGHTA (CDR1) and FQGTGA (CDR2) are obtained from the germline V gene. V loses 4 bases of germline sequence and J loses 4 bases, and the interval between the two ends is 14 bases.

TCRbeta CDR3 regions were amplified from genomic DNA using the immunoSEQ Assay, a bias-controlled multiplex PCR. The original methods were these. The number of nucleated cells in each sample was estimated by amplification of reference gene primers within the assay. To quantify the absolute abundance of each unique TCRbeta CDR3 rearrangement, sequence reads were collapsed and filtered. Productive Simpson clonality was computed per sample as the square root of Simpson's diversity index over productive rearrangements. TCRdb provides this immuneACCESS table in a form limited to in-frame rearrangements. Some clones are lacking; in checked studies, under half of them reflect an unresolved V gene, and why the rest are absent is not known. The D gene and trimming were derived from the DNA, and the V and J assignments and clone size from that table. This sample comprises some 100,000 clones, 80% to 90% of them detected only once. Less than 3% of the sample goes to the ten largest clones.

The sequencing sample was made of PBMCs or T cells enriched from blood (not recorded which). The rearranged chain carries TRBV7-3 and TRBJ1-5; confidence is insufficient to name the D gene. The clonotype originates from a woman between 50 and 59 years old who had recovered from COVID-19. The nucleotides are TGTGCCAGCAGCTCCTCATTGGCCCAAAATCAGCCCCAGCATTTT. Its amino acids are CASSSSLAQNQPQHF.